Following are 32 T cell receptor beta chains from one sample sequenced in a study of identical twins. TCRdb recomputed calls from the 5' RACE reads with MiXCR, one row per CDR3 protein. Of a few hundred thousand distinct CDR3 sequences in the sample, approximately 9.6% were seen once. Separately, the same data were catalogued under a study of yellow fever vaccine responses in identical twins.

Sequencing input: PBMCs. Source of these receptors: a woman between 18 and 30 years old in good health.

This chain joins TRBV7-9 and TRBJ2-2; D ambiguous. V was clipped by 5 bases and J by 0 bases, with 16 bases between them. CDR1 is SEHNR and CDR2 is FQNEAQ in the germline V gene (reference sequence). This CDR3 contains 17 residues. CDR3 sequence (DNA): TGTGCCAGCAGCCCTCGACGGACGTCTGCGAACACCGGGGAGCTGTTTTTT. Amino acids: CASSPRRTSANTGELFF.

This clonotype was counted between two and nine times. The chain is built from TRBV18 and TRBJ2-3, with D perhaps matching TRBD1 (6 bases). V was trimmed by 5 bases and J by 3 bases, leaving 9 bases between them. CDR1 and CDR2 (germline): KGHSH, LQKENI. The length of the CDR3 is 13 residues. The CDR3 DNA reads TGTGCCAGCTCAACAGGGATAACAGATACGCAGTATTTT. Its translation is CASSTGITDTQYF.

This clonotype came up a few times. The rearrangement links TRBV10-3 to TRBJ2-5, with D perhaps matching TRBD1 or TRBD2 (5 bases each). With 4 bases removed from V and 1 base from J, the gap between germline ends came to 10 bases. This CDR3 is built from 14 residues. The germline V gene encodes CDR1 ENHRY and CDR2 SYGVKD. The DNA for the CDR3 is TGTGCCATCAGTGGTGCGAGGGGCCAAGAGACCCAGTACTTC. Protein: CAISGARGQETQYF.

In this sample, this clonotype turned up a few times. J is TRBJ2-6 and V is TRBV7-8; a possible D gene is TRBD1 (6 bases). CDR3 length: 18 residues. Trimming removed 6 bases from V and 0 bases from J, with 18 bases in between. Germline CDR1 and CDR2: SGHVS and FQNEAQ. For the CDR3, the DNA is TGTGCCAGCAGGAAAGAGGGGGTTCTCCTCTCTGGGGCCAACGTCCTGACTTTC. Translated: CASRKEGVLLSGANVLTF.

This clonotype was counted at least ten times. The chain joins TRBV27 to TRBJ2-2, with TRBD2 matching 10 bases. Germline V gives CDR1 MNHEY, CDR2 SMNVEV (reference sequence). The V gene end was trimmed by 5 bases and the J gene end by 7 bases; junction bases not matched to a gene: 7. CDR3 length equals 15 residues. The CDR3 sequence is CASSAAGGPVGELFF. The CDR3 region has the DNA TGTGCCAGCAGTGCAGCGGGAGGGCCGGTCGGGGAGCTGTTTTTT.

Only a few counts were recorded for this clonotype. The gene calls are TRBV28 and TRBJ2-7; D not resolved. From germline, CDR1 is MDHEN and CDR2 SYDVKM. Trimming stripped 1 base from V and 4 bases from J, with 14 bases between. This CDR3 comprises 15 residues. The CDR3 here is CASSLFRDAGYEQYF. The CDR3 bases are TGTGCCAGCAGTTTATTCCGAGATGCTGGATACGAGCAGTACTTC. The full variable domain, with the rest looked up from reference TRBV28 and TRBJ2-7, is DVKVTQSSRYLVKRTGEKVFLECVQDMDHENMFWYRQDPGLGLRLIYFSYDVKMKEKGDIPEGYSVSREKKERFSLILESASTNQTSMYLCASSLFRDAGYEQYFGPGTRLTVT.

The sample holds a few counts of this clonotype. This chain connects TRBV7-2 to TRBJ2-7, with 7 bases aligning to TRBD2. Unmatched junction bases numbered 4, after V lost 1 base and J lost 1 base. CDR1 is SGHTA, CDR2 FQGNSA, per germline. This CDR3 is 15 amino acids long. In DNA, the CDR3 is TGTGCCAGCAGCTTAGTTGTGGGAGGGTCCTACGAGCAGTACTTC. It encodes CASSLVVGGSYEQYF.

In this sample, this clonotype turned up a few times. CDR3 bases: TGTGCCATCAGGGCTGGCGGGGGCGAGCAGTACTTC. Protein product: CAIRAGGGEQYF. This chain connects TRBV10-3 to TRBJ2-7, with 7 bases that match TRBD2. CDR3 length: 12 amino acids. The ends lost 6 bases at V and 6 bases at J; junction bases unmatched: 5. The germline CDR1 and CDR2 sequences are ENHRY and SYGVKD.

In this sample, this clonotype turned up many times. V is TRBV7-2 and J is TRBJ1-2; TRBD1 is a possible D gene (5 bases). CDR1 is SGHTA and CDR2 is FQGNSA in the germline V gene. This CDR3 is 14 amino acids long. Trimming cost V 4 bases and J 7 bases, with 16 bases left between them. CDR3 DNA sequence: TGTGCCAGCAGCTCTTCCTCCAGGGAATCTGGCTACACCTTC. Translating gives CASSSSSRESGYTF.

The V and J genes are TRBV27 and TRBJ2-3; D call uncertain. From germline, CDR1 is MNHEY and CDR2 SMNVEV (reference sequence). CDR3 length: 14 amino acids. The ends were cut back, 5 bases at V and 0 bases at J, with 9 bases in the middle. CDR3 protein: CASSRFPSTDTQYF. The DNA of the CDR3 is TGTGCCAGCAGTCGCTTCCCCAGCACAGATACGCAGTATTTT.

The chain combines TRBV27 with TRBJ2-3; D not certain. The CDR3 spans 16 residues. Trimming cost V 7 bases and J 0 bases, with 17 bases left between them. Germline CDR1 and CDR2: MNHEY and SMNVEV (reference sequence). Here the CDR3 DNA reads TGTGCCAGCACCACCTTCAACTGGCCTAGCACAGATACGCAGTATTTT. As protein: CASTTFNWPSTDTQYF.

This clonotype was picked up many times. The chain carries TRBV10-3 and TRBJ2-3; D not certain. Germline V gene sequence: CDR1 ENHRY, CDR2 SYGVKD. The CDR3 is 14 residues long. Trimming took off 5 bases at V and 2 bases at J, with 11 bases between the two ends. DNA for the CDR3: TGTGCCATCAGTACAGACTCCTACACAGATACGCAGTATTTT. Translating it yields CAISTDSYTDTQYF.

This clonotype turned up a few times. CDR3 loop: CASSSSLLGQKNTEAFF. CDR3 nucleotide sequence: TGTGCCAGCAGCTCCTCACTCTTGGGACAGAAGAACACTGAAGCTTTCTTT. The V and J genes are TRBV11-3 and TRBJ1-1; 7 nucleotides line up with TRBD1. With V trimmed by 4 bases and J by 1 base, 12 bases remained unmatched. In germline, CDR1 is SGHNT, CDR2 YENEEA. The CDR3 totals 17 residues.

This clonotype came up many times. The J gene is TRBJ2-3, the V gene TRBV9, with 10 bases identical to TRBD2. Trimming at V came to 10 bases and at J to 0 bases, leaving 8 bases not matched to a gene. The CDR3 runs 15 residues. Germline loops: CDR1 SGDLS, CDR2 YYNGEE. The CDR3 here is CASRAGGTSTDTQYF. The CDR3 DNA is TGTGCCTCCAGAGCGGGGGGGACTAGCACAGATACGCAGTATTTT.

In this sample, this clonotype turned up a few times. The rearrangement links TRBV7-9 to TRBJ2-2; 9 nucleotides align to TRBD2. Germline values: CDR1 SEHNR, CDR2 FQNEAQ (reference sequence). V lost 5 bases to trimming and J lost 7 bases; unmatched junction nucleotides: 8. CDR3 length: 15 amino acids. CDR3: CASSPRTSVSGELFF. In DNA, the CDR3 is TGTGCCAGCAGCCCAAGGACTAGCGTTAGCGGGGAGCTGTTTTTT.

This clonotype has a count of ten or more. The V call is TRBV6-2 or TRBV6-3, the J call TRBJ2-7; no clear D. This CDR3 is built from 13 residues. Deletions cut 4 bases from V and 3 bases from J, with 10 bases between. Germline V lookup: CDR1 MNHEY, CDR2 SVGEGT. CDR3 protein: CASSSRLLYEQYF. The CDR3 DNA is TGTGCCAGCAGTTCGCGACTGCTCTACGAGCAGTACTTC.

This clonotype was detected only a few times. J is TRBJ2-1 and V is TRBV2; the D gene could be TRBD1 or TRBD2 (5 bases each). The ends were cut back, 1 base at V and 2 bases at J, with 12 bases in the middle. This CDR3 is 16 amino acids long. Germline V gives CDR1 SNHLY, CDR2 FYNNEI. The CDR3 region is CASSEGGRTTYNEQFF. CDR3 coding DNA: TGTGCCAGCAGTGAAGGGGGACGGACGACCTACAATGAGCAGTTCTTC. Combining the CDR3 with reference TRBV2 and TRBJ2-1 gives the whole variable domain EPEVTQTPSHQVTQMGQEVILRCVPISNHLYFYWYRQILGQKVEFLVSFYNNEISEKSEIFDDQFSVERPDGSNFTLKIRSTKLEDSAMYFCASSEGGRTTYNEQFFGPGTRLTVL.

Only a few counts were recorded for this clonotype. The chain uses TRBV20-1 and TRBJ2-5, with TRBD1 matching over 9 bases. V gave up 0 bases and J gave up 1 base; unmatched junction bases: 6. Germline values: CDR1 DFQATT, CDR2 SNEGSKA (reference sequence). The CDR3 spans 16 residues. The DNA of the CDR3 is TGCAGTGCTAGAGAGGGGTCGGGACAGGGCCAAGAGACCCAGTACTTC. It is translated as CSAREGSGQGQETQYF.

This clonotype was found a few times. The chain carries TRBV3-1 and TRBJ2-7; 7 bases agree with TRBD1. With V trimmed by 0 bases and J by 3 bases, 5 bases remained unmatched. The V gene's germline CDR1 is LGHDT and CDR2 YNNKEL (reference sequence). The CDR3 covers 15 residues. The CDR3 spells CASSQEPGQNYEQYF. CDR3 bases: TGTGCCAGCAGCCAAGAGCCGGGACAGAACTACGAGCAGTACTTC.

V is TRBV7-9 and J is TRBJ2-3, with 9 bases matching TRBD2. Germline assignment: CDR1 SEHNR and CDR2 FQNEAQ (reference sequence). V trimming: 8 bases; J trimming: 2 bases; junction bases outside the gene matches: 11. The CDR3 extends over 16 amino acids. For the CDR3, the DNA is TGTGCCAGCGATCGCTTGAGACTAGCGGACACAGATACGCAGTATTTT. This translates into CASDRLRLADTDTQYF.

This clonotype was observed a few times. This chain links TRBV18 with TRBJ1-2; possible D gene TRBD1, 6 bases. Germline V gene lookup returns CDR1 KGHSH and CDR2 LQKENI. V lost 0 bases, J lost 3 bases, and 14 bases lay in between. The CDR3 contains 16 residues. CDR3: CASSPPGAGGDYGYTF. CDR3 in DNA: TGTGCCAGCTCACCACCGGGGGCCGGAGGGGACTATGGCTACACCTTC.

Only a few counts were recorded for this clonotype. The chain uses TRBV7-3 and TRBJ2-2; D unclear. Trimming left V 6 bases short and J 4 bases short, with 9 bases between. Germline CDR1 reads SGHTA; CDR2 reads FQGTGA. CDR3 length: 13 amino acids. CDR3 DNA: TGTGCCAGCAGGAAGGGCCTCACCGGGGAGCTGTTTTTT. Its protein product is CASRKGLTGELFF.

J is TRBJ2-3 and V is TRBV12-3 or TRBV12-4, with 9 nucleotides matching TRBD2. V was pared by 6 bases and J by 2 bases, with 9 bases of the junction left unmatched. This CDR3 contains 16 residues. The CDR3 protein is CASSPGLATDTDTQYF. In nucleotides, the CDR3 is TGTGCCAGCAGCCCCGGACTAGCGACCGACACAGATACGCAGTATTTT.

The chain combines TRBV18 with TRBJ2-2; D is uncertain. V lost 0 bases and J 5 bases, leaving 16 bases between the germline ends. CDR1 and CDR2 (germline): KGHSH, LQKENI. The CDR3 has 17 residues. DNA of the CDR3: TGTGCCAGCTCACCACCGCTAAGCGCCCTGAAAACCGGGGAGCTGTTTTTT. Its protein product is CASSPPLSALKTGELFF.

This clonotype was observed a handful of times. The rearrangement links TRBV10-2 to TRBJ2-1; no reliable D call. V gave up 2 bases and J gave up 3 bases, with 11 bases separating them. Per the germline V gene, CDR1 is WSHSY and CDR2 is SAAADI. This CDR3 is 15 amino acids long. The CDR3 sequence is CASSEIGGDYNEQFF. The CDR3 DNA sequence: TGCGCCAGCAGTGAGATAGGCGGAGACTACAATGAGCAGTTCTTC.

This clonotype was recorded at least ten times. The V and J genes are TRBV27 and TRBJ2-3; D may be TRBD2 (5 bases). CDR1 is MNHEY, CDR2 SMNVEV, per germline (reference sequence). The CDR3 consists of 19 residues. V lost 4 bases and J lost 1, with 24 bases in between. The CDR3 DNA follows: TGTGCCAGCAGTTCCCTTGTTGATCCTATAGCGCGGGGCACAGATACGCAGTATTTT. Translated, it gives CASSSLVDPIARGTDTQYF.

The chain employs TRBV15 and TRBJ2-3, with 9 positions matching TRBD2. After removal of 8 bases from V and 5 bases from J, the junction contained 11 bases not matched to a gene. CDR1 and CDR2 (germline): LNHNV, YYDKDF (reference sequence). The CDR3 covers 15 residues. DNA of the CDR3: TGTGCCACCGCGGTCGCGGGGGGGAGTGGAGATACGCAGTATTTT. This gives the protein CATAVAGGSGDTQYF.

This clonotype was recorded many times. As DNA, the CDR3 is TGTGCCAGCAGTAGGCACGGCTACGAGCAGTACTTC. This codes for CASSRHGYEQYF. The genes are TRBV28 and TRBJ2-7; D is unclear. Germline CDR1 and CDR2: MDHEN and SYDVKM. Trimming pared 5 bases from V and 3 bases from J, leaving 8 bases between. This CDR3 comprises 12 residues.

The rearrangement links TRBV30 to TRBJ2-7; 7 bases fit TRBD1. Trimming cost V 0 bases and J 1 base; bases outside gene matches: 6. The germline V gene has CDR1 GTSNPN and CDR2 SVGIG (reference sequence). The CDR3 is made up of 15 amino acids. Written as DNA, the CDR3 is TGTGCCTGGAGTGTTTACAGGGGCGTTTCCTACGAGCAGTACTTC. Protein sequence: CAWSVYRGVSYEQYF.

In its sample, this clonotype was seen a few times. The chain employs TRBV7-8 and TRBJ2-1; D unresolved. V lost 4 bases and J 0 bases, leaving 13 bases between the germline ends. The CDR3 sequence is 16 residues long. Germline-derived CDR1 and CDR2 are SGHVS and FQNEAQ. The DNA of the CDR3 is TGTGCCAGCAGCTCCCCTGGGCCGAGCTCCTACAATGAGCAGTTCTTC. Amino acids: CASSSPGPSSYNEQFF.

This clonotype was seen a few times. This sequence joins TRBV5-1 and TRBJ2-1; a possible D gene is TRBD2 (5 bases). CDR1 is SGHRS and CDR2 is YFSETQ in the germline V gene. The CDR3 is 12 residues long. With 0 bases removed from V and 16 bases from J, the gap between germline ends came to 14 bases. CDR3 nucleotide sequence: TGCGCCAGCAGCTTGGGGGCAGACTACGAATTCTTC. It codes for CASSLGADYEFF. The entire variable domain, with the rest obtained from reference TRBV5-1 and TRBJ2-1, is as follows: KAGVTQTPRYLIKTRGQQVTLSCSPISGHRSVSWYQQTPGQGLQFLFEYFSETQRNKGNFPGRFSGRQFSNSRSEMNVSTLELGDSALYLCASSLGADYEFFGPGTRLTVL.

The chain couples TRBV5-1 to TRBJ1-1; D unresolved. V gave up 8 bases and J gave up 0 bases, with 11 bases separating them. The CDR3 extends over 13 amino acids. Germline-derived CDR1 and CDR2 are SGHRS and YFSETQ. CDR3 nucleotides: TGCGCCAGTGGGGTGGGCATGAACACTGAAGCTTTCTTT. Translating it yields CASGVGMNTEAFF.